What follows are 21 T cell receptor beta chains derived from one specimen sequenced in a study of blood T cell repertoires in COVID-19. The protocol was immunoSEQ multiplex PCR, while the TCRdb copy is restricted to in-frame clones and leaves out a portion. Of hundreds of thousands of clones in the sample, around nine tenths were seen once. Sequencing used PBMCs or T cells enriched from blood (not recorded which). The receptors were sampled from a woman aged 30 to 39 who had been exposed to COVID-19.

Here the CDR3 reads CASSLAETSGNEQFF. CDR3 DNA sequence: TGCGCCAGCAGCTTGGCCGAAACTAGCGGCAATGAGCAGTTCTTC. V gene TRBV5-1 combines with J gene TRBJ2-1, with TRBD2 matching over 8 bases. Trimming took 0 bases from V and 6 from J; bases not matched to a gene: 5. Germline-derived CDR1 and CDR2 are SGHRS and YFSETQ. This CDR3 comprises 15 residues.

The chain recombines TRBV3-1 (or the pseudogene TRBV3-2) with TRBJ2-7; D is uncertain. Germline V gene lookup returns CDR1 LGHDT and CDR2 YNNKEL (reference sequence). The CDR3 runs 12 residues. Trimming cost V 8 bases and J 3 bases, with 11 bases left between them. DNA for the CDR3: TGTGCCAGCTCCTACCGAAACTACGAGCAGTACTTC. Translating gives CASSYRNYEQYF.

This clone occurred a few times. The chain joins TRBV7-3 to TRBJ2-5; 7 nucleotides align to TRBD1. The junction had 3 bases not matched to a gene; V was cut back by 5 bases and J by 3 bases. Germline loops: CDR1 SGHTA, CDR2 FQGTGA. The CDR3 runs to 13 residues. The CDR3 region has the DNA TGTGCCAGCAGCCGCGACAGGGAAGAGACCCAGTACTTC. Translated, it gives CASSRDREETQYF.

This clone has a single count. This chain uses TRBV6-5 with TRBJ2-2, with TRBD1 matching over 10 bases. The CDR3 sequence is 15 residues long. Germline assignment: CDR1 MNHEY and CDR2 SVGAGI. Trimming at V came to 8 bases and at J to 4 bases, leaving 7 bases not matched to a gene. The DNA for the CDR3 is TGTGCCAGCGGGGACAGGGGTGGGGGCACCGGGGAGCTGTTTTTT. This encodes CASGDRGGGTGELFF.

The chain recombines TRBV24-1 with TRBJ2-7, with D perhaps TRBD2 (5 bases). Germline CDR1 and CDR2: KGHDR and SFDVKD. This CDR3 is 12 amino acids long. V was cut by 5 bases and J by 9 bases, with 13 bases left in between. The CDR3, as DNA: TGTGCCACCAGTGCCGACGGAGAGGGGCAGTACTTC. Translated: CATSADGEGQYF.

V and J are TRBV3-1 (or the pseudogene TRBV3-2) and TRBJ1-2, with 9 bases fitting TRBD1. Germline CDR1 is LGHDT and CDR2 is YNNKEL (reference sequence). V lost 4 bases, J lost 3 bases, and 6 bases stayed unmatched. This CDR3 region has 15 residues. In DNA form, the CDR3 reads TGTGCCAGCAGCCCCCCGGGACAGGGATACTATGGCTACACCTTC. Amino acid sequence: CASSPPGQGYYGYTF.

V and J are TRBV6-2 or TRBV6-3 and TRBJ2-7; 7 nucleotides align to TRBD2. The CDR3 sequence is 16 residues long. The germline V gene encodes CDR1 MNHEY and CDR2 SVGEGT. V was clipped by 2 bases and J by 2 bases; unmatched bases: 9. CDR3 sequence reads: CASSYPSGAAAYEQYF. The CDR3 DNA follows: TGTGCCAGCAGTTACCCCAGCGGGGCGGCAGCCTACGAGCAGTACTTC.

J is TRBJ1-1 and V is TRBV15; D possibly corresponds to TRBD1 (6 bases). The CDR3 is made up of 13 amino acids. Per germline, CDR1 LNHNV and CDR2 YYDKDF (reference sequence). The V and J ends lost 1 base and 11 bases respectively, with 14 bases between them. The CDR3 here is CATSRGGLLGAFF. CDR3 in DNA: TGTGCCACCAGCAGAGGGGGGCTCCTGGGCGCTTTCTTT.

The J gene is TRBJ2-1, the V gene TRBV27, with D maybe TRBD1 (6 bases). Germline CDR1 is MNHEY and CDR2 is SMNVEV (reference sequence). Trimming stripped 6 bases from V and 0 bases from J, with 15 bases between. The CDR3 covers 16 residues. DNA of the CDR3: TGTGCCAGCAGACCCCTCAGGGGTAGCTCCTACAATGAGCAGTTCTTC. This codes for CASRPLRGSSYNEQFF.

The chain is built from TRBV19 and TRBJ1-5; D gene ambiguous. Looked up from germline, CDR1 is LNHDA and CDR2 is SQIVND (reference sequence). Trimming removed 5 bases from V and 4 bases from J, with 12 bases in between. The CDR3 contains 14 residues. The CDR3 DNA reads TGTGCCAGTAGTCCTCGACTTGCAAATCAGCCCCAGCATTTT. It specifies CASSPRLANQPQHF.

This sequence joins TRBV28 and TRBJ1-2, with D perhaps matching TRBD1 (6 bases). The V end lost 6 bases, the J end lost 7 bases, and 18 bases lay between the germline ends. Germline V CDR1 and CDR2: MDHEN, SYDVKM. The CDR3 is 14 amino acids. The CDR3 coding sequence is TGTGCCAGCAGACCGGGGGGGCAAAGGGCTGGCTACACCTTC. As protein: CASRPGGQRAGYTF.

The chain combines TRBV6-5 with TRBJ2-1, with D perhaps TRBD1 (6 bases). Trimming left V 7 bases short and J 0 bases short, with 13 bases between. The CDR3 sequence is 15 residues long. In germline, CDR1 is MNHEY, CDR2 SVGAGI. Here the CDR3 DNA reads TGTGCCAGCACCTTCCAGGGGCTCTCCTACAATGAGCAGTTCTTC. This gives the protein CASTFQGLSYNEQFF.

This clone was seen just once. The CDR3, as DNA: TGCGCCAGCAGCGATCGGGACAGAGAGTCTGTCTCTGGAAACACCATATATTTT. Its translation is CASSDRDRESVSGNTIYF. This chain uses TRBV5-1 with TRBJ1-3; 7 bases line up with TRBD1. V lost 4 bases to trimming and J lost 0 bases; unmatched junction nucleotides: 13. Germline V gives CDR1 SGHRS, CDR2 YFSETQ. There are 18 residues in the CDR3.

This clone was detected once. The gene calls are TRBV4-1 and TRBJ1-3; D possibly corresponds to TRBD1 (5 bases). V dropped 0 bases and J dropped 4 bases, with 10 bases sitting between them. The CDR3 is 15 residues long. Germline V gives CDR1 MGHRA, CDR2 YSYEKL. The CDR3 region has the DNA TGCGCCAGCAGCCAAGATCAGGGATCAGGAAACACCATATATTTT. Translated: CASSQDQGSGNTIYF.

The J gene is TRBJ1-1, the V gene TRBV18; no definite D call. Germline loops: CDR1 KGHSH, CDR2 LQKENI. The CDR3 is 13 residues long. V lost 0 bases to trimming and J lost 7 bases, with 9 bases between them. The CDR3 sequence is CASSPPAVVEAFF. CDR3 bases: TGTGCCAGCTCACCACCGGCGGTAGTTGAAGCTTTCTTT.

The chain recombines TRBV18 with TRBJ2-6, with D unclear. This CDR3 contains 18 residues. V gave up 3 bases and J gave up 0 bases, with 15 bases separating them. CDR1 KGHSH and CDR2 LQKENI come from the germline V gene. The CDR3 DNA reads TGTGCCAGCTCACCCGTCGGTATCGCAGGCTCTGGGGCCAACGTCCTGACTTTC. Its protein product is CASSPVGIAGSGANVLTF.

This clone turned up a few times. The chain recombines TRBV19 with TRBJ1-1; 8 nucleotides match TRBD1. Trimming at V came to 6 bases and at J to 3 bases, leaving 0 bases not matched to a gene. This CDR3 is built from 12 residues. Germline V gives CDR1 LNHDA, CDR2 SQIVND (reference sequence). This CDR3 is CASRDRDTEAFF. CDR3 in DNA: TGTGCCAGTAGGGACAGGGACACTGAAGCTTTCTTT.

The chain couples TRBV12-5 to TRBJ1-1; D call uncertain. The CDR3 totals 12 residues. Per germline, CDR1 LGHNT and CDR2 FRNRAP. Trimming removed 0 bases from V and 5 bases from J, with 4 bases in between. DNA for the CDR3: TGTGCTAGTGGTTTGGTACGGACTGAAGCTTTCTTT. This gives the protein CASGLVRTEAFF.

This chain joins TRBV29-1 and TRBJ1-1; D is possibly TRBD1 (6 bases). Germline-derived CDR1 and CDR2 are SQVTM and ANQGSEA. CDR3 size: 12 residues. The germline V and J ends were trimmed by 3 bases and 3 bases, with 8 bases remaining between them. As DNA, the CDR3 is TGCAGCGTTGACAGGGGACACACTGAAGCTTTCTTT. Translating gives CSVDRGHTEAFF.

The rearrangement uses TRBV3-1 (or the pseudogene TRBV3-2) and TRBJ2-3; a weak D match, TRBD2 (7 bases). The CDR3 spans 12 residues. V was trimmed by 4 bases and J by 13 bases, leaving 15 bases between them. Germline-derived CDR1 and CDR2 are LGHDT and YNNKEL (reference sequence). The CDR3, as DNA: TGTGCCAGCAGCCGCGGGGGCCCCTTAAAGTATTTT. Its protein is CASSRGGPLKYF.

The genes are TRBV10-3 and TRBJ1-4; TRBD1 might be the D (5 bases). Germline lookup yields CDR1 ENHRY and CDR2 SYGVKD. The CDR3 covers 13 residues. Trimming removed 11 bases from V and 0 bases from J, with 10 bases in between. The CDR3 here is CAAGRATNEKLFF. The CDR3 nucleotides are TGTGCCGCGGGACGCGCAACTAATGAAAAACTGTTTTTT.